The present TCR beta chain was sequenced within a study of radiotherapy plus CTLA-4 blockade in lung cancer. This CDR3 contains 16 residues. Unmatched junction bases numbered 8, after V lost 5 bases and J lost 2 bases. Germline-derived CDR1 and CDR2 are MNHEY and SMNVEV (reference sequence). Data came from immunoSEQ multiplex PCR; TCRdb stores just in-frame clones and leaves some out. The sample yields roughly 76,000 clones, under 75% seen once. The sample consisted of peripheral blood, taken from a patient treated with radiotherapy plus ipilimumab. The sequence came from a human donor with non-small cell lung cancer whose response to radiotherapy plus ipilimumab could not be evaluated. This chain links TRBV27 with TRBJ2-1; 8 bases are shared with TRBD2. Here the CDR3 DNA reads TGTGCCAGCAGTCCATATGCACTAGCGGCCTACAATGAGCAGTTCTTC. Its protein product is CASSPYALAAYNEQFF.